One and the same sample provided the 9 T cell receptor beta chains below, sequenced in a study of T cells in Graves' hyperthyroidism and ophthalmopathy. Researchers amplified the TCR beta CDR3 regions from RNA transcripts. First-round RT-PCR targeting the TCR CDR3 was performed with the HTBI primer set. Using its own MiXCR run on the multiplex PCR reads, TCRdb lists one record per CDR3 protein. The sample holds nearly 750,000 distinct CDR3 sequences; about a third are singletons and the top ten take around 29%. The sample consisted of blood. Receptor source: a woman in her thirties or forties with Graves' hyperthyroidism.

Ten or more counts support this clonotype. CDR3 protein: CSARRAGDNEKLFF. As DNA, the CDR3 is TGCAGTGCTAGGAGGGCAGGGGATAATGAAAAACTGTTTTTT. The rearrangement joins TRBV20-1 to TRBJ1-4; maybe TRBD1 (6 bases). The CDR3 has 14 amino acids. The V gene lost 3 bases and the J gene lost 4 bases, with 12 bases spanning the gap. CDR1 is DFQATT and CDR2 is SNEGSKA in the germline V gene (reference sequence).

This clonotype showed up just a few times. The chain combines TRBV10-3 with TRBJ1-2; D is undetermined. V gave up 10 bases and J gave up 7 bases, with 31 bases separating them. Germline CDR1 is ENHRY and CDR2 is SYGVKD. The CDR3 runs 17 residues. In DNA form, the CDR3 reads TGTGCCAGCCAGGATTTAACTGGGAGTGGGCTCCGTGGTGGCTACACCTTC. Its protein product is CASQDLTGSGLRGGYTF.

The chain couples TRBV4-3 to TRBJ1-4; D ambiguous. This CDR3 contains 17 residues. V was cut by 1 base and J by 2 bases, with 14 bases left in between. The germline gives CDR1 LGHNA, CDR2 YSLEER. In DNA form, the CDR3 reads TGCGCCAGCAGCCAAGGCGGATTAAGGGCCACTAATGAAAAACTGTTTTTT. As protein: CASSQGGLRATNEKLFF.

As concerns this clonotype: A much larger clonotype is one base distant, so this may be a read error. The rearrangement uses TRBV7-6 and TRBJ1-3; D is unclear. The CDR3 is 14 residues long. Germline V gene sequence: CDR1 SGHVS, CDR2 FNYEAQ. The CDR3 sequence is CASSAANSGSTIYF. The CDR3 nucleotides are TGTGCCAGCAGCGCCGCTAACTCTGGAAGCACCATATATTTT. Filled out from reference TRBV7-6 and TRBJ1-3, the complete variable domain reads GAGVSQSPRYKVTKRGQDVALRCDPISGHVSLYWYRQALGQGPEFLTYFNYEAQQDKSGLPNDRFSAERPEGSISTLTIQRTEQRDSAMYRCASSAANSGSTIYFGEGSWLTVV.

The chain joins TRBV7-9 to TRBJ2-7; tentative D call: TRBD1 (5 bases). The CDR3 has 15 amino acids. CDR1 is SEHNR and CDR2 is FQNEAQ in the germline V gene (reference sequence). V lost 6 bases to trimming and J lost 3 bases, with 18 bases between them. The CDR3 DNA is TGTGCCAGCAGTGCGAGGACCCCTAGGGGCTACGAGCAGTACTTC. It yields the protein CASSARTPRGYEQYF.

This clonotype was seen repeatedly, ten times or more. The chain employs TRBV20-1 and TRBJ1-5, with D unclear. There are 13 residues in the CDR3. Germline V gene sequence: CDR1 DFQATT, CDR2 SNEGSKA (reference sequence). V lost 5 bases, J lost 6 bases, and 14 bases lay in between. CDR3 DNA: TGCAGTGCTGTACGGATACTAACTCAGCCCCAGCATTTT. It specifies CSAVRILTQPQHF.

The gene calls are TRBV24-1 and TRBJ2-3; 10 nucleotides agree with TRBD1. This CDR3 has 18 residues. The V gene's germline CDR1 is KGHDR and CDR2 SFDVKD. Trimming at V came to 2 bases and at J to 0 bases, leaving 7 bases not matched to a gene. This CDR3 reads CATSDSGQGFPSTDTQYF. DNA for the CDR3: TGTGCCACCAGTGATTCGGGACAGGGGTTCCCTAGCACAGATACGCAGTATTTT.

The DNA for the CDR3 is TGTGCCAGCAGTTTAGGCAGGGGATTGGATACGCAGTATTTT. Amino acid sequence: CASSLGRGLDTQYF. This rearrangement joins TRBV12-3 or TRBV12-4 to TRBJ2-3; the D gene is possibly TRBD1 (6 bases). Trimming removed 1 base from V and 6 bases from J, with 11 bases in between. The CDR3 has 14 amino acids.

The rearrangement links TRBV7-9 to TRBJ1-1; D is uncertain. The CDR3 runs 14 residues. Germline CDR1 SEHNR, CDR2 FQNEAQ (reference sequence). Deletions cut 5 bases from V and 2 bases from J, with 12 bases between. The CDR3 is CASSIFTVNTEAFF. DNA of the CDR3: TGTGCCAGCAGCATCTTCACAGTTAACACTGAAGCTTTCTTT.